The present T cell receptor (beta chain) was sequenced within a study of post-analysis software for immune sequencing data. Overall study context: Secondary progressive, relapsing-remitting and progressive-relapsing multiple sclerosis were among the included disease courses.

Whole-study results and caveats: Controls had lower frequencies than patients of a handful of TRBV segments, which included TRBV5-6, TRBV5-1 and TRBV20-1. People with multiple sclerosis had a significantly lower normalized Chao1 diversity than controls did.

This CDR3 is built from 13 residues. Germline V gene sequence: CDR1 SQVTM, CDR2 ANQGSEA. Libraries were made from TCR beta cDNA, and they carried unique molecular identifiers. Around 500,000 cDNA molecules came from about 1 to 10 million T cells. In TCRdb, the PCR reads were re-called with MiXCR into one record per CDR3 protein. Among fewer than 850,000 distinct CDR3 sequences listed, roughly 50% were seen once. A remark on this clonotype: No antigen is known for it. One end of the junction fails to match germline, which may point to a read error.

This chain joins TRBV29-1 and TRBJ2-7; tentatively, D is TRBD1 (6 bases). Material for sequencing was blood. The sequence derives from a girl between 10 and 17 years old with multiple sclerosis. The CDR3 DNA is TGCAGCTTCGGGACGGACAGCTCCTGCGAGCAGTACTTC. Amino acid sequence: CSFGTDSSCEQYF.